What follows describes a single TCR beta chain. Its antigen is currently unknown. The data were obtained in a study of T cell responses to AZD1222 COVID-19 vaccine. Clones were read by immunoSEQ multiplex PCR, and TCRdb kept only the in-frame ones, dropping some. Here the sample spans about 180,000 clones, over 80% being singletons. The study, taken as a whole, reports: The donors showed a predominance of white British ancestry and of females, with possible underestimation of clonal diversity. The study reported that nearly half of spike-specific TCRs target unmutated variant regions. At baseline, just five or six AZD1222 recipients tested seropositive. With two AZD1222 doses given, Spike-specific TCR breadth and depth both rose.

The TCR was taken from an adult who received the MenACWY meningococcal vaccine as a control. The specimen comprised peripheral blood, sampled 28 days after the second dose of the MenACWY control vaccine.

The CDR3 region has the DNA TGTGCCAGCAGCGGGGGACAGGTTCACTATGGCTACACCTTC. Translated, it gives CASSGGQVHYGYTF. The chain uses TRBV5-5 and TRBJ1-2; 8 bases map to TRBD1. CDR3 length: 14 amino acids. Per the germline V gene, CDR1 is SGHKS and CDR2 is YYEKEE (reference sequence). J was trimmed by 3 bases and V by 4 bases; bases with no gene match: 5.